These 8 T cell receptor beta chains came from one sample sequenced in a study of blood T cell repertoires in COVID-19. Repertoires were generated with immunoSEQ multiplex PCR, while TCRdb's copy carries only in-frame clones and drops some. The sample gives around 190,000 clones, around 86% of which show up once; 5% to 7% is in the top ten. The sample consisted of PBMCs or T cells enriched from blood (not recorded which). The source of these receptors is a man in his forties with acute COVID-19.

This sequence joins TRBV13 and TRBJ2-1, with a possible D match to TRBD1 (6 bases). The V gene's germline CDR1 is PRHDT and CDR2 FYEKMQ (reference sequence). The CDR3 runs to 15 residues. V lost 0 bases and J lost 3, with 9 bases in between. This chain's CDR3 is CASSLGDRLYNEQFF. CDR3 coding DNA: TGTGCCAGCAGCTTAGGGGACAGACTCTACAATGAGCAGTTCTTC.

The CDR3 DNA reads as TGTGCCACTTCCCAGTTTAACAATCAGCCCCAGCATTTT. Translation gives CATSQFNNQPQHF. This chain links TRBV19 with TRBJ1-5, with D uncertain. This CDR3 region has 13 residues. Germline loops: CDR1 LNHDA, CDR2 SQIVND (reference sequence). V lost 10 bases and J lost 3, with 13 bases in between.

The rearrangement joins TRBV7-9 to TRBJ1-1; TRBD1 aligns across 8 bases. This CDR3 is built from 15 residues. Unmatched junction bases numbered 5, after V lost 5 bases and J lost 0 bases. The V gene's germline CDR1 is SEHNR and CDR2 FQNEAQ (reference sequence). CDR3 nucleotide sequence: TGTGCCAGCAGCCCCCGGACAGGGTTGAACACTGAAGCTTTCTTT. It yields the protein CASSPRTGLNTEAFF.

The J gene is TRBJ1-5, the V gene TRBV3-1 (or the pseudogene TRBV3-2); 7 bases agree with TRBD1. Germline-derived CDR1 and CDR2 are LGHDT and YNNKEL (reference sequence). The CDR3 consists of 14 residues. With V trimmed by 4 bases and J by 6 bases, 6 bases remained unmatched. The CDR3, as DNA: TGTGCCAGCAGCCGCTCAGGGGGAGCTCAGCCCCAGCATTTT. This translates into CASSRSGGAQPQHF.

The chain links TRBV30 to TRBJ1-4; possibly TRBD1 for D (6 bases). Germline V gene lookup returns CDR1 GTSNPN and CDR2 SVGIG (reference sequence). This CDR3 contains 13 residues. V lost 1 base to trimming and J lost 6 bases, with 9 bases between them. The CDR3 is CAWSEGTYEKLFF. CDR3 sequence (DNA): TGTGCCTGGAGTGAGGGGACATATGAAAAACTGTTTTTT. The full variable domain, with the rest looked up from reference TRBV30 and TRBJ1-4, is SQTIHQWPATLVQPVGSPLSLECTVEGTSNPNLYWYRQAAGRGLQLLFYSVGIGQISSEVPQNLSASRPQDRQFILSSKKLLLSDSGFYLCAWSEGTYEKLFFGSGTQLSVL.

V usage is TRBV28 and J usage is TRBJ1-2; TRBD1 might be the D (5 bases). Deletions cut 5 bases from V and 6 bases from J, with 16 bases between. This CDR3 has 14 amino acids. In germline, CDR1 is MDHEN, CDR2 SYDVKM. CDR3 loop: CASSPRTRANGYTF. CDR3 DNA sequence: TGTGCCAGCAGTCCTCGGACAAGGGCAAATGGCTACACCTTC.

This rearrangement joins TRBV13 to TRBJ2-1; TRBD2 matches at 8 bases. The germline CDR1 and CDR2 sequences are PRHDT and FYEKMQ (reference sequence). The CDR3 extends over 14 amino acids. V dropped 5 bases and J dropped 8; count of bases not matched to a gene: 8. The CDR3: CASSLSGGGYEQFF. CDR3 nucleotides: TGTGCCAGCAGCCTGAGCGGGGGTGGTTATGAGCAGTTCTTC.

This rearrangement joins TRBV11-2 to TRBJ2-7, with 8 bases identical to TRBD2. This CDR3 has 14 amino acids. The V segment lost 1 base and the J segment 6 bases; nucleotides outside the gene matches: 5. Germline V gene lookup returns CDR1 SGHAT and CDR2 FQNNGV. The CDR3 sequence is CASSLGTSSLEQYF. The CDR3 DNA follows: TGTGCCAGCAGCTTAGGGACTAGCAGTCTCGAGCAGTACTTC.